A selection of T cell receptor beta chains follows, all from one sample in a study of T-cell memory formation after mild COVID-19. A single record per CDR3 protein comes from TCRdb applying MiXCR to the 5' RACE reads. The table lists 500,000 to 550,000 distinct CDR3 sequences, roughly 22% of them singletons. Sequenced sample: PBMCs or a T cell subset sorted from them (not recorded which). The receptors were gathered from an adult woman who had mild COVID-19 (a few samples of this study predate the infection). Cell type and time point are not known. Each CDR3 is given with its conserved first and last residue.

v_call: TRBV5-6; cdr3_aa: CASTVGTNYGYTF
v_call: TRBV12-3/TRBV12-4; cdr3_aa: CASRRSTVANYGYTF
v_call: TRBV7-2; cdr3_aa: CASSFGSPIGSSYEQYF
v_call: TRBV12-3/TRBV12-4; cdr3_aa: CASSWDRSYGYTF
v_call: TRBV7-9; cdr3_aa: CASSLAGTTTGELFF
v_call: TRBV12-3/TRBV12-4; cdr3_aa: CASSTSGLAGGVPYNEQFF
v_call: TRBV4-1; cdr3_aa: CASSQVGYVPSTDTQYF
v_call: TRBV20-1; cdr3_aa: CSAETPSHVEQYF
v_call: TRBV12-3/TRBV12-4; cdr3_aa: CASSLRTGRAFF
v_call: TRBV5-6; cdr3_aa: CASSFGTTQETQYF
v_call: TRBV4-3; cdr3_aa: CASSQYLTTTTYEQYF
v_call: TRBV25-1; cdr3_aa: CASSVGFQPQHF
v_call: TRBV4-1; cdr3_aa: CASSVSRFYEQYF
v_call: TRBV9; cdr3_aa: CASSRTGLGEAFF
v_call: TRBV5-8; cdr3_aa: CASSLYGSTDTQYF
v_call: TRBV3-1; cdr3_aa: CASSSYLNTGELFF
v_call: TRBV4-3; cdr3_aa: CASSDLLASSYNEQFF
v_call: TRBV7-8; cdr3_aa: CASSPYSSGANVLTF
v_call: TRBV12-5; cdr3_aa: CASGLRETQYF
v_call: TRBV29-1; cdr3_aa: CSVEGLAWKETQYF
v_call: TRBV29-1; cdr3_aa: CSVGSLCSGNTIYF
v_call: TRBV20-1; cdr3_aa: CSARSITRVNTEAFF
v_call: TRBV7-9; cdr3_aa: CASSLVEDYGYTF
v_call: TRBV12-3/TRBV12-4; cdr3_aa: CASRSWVEAFF
v_call: TRBV7-8; cdr3_aa: CASSLGLAGPSGSNEQFF
v_call: TRBV7-9; cdr3_aa: CASSFGIDIQYF
v_call: TRBV5-1; cdr3_aa: CASSVGTGIGGTDTQYF
v_call: TRBV7-3; cdr3_aa: CASSLHGHQETQYF
v_call: TRBV7-8; cdr3_aa: CASSPSSGSPYEQYF
v_call: TRBV19; cdr3_aa: CASKDRVNTGELFF
v_call: TRBV11-2; cdr3_aa: CASSVGRTGTSYEQYF
v_call: TRBV9; cdr3_aa: CASSALAGPSYEQYF
v_call: TRBV7-6; cdr3_aa: CASSSSGQFTDTQYF
v_call: TRBV7-9; cdr3_aa: CASSPHKKMDTQYF
v_call: TRBV7-9; cdr3_aa: CASSSGTGTGGTGAFF
v_call: TRBV7-9; cdr3_aa: CASSLIWGTGELFF
v_call: TRBV6-2/TRBV6-3; cdr3_aa: CASKGDRETQPQHF
v_call: TRBV13; cdr3_aa: CASSLGLAVVVEQFF
v_call: TRBV27; cdr3_aa: CASTAYGGDYGYTF